This T cell receptor beta chain is from a study of Ad26.COV2.S vaccination and SARS-CoV-2 variants. The treatment was: some 19 received Ad26.COV2.S at low or high dose, single or two shots; roughly 5 received placebo; per-sample allocation not given. Samples were taken on day 63 after the first vaccine or placebo injection. The CDR3 runs to 17 residues. The germline gives CDR1 MDHEN, CDR2 SYDVKM. After removal of 5 bases from V and 3 bases from J, the junction contained 10 bases not matched to a gene. Sequenced by immunoSEQ multiplex PCR; TCRdb stores in-frame clones only, minus some. The sample lists 200,000 to 250,000 clones, 85% to 90% seen once, with around a tenth in the top ten.

The material was peripheral blood, obtained in a trial of Ad26.COV2.S vaccine versus placebo. This receptor was obtained from a person between 18 and 65 years old who received the Ad26.COV2.S COVID-19 vaccine or a placebo. V is TRBV28 and J is TRBJ2-7; 13 nucleotides line up with TRBD2. CDR3 in amino acids: CASSTRTSGSSRYEQYF. CDR3 DNA sequence: TGTGCCAGCAGTACCCGGACTAGCGGGAGTTCCCGCTACGAGCAGTACTTC.